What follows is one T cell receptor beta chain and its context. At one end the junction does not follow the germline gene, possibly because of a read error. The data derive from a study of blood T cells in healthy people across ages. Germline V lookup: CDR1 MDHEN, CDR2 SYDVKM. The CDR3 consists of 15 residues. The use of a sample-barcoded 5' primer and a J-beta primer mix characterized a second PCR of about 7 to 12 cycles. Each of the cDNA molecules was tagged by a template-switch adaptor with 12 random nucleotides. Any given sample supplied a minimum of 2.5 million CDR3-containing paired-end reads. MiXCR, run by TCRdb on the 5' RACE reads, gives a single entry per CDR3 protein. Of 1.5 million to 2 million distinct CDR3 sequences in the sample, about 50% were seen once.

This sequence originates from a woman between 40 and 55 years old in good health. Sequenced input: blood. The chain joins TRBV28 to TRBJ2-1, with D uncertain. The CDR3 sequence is CAGRPHRTVGNEQFF. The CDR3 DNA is TGTGCCGGCAGACCCCATCGAACGGTAGGGAATGAGCAGTTCTTC.